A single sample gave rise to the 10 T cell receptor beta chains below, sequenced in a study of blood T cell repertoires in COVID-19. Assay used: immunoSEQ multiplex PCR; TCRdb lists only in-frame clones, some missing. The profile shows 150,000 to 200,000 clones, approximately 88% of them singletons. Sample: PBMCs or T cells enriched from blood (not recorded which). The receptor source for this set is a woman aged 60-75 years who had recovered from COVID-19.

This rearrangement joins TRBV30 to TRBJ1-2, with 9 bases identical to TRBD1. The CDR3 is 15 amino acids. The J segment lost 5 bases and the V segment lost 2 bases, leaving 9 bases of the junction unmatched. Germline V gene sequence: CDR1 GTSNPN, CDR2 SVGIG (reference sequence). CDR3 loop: CAWSTPGTGPYGYTF. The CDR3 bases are TGTGCCTGGAGTACTCCCGGGACAGGGCCTTATGGCTACACCTTC.

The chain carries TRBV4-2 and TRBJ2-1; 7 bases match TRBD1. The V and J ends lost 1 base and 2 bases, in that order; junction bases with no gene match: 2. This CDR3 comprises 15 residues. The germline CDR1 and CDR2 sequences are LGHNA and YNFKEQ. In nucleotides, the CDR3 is TGTGCCAGCAGCCAAGCGCAGGGGGCCTACAATGAGCAGTTCTTC. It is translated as CASSQAQGAYNEQFF.

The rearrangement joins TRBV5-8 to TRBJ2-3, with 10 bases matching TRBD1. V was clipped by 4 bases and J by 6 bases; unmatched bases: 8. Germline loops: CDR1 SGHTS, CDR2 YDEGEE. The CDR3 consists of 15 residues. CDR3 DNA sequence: TGTGCCAGCAGCACAGGACAGGGGGTGGCGGATACGCAGTATTTT. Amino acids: CASSTGQGVADTQYF. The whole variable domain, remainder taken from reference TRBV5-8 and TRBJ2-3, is EAGVTQSPTHLIKTRGQQATLRCSPISGHTSVYWYQQALGLGLQFLLWYDEGEERNRGNFPPRFSGRQFPNYSSELNVNALELEDSALYLCASSTGQGVADTQYFGPGTRLTVL.

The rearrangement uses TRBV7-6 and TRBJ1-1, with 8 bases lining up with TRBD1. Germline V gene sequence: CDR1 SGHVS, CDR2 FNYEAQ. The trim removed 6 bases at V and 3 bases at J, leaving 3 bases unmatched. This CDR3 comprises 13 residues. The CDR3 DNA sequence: TGTGCCAGCAGTTACAGGGGGGACACTGAAGCTTTCTTT. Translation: CASSYRGDTEAFF.

CDR3 in DNA: TGTGCCAGCAGGACCGGGGGGGGAGGCGAGACCCAGTACTTC. This encodes CASRTGGGGETQYF. The chain couples TRBV2 to TRBJ2-5; 8 bases map to TRBD2. With 6 bases clipped from V and 5 bases from J, the junction kept 8 bases outside the gene matches. CDR3 length equals 14 residues. CDR1 SNHLY and CDR2 FYNNEI come from the germline V gene.

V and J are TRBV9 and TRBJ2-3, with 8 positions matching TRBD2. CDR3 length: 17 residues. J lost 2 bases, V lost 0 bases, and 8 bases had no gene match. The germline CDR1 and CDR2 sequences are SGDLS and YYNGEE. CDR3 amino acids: CASSVGLNGGVTDTQYF. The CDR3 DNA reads TGTGCCAGCAGCGTAGGACTAAACGGGGGGGTCACAGATACGCAGTATTTT.

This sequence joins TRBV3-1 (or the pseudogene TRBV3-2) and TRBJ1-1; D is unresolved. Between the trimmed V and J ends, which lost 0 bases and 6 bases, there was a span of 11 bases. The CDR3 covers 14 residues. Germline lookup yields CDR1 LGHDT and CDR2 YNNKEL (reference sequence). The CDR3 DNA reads TGTGCCAGCAGCCAAGAGGGAGTCTTTCCTGAAGCTTTCTTT. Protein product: CASSQEGVFPEAFF.

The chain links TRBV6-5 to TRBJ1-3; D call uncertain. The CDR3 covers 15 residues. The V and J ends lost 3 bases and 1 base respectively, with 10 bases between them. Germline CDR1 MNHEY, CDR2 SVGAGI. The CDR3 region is CASSYGRDSGNTIYF. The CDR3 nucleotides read TGTGCCAGCAGTTATGGGCGGGATTCTGGAAACACCATATATTTT.

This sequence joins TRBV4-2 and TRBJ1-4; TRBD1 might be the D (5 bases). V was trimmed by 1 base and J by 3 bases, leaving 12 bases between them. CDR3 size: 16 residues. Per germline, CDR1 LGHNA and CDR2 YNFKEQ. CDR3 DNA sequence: TGTGCCAGCAGCCAAGGGTCCAGGGTGGCTAATGAAAAACTGTTTTTT. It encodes CASSQGSRVANEKLFF.

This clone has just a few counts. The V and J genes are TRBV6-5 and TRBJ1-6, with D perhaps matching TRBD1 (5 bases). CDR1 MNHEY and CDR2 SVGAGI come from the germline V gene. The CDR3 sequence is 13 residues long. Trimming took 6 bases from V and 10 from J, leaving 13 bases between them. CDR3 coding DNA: TGTGCCAGCAGGCTCAGGGAGGGATCACCCCTCCACTTT. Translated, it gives CASRLREGSPLHF.